The 9 T cell receptor beta chains given below trace back to one sample, sequenced in a study of T cell repertoires in cytomegalovirus infection. TCRdb re-analysed the reads in MiXCR, keeping a single row per CDR3 protein. The sample carries about 300,000 distinct CDR3 sequences, about a tenth recorded once. The specimen was PBMCs. The receptors were gathered from a human donor in good health (CMV status not recorded). Some clones in this sample may be carry-over from other donors' samples.

This clonotype has ten or more counts. The rearrangement joins TRBV6-5 to TRBJ2-7; D perhaps matches TRBD1 (6 bases). Germline V CDR1 and CDR2: MNHEY, SVGAGI. V lost 2 bases and J 3 bases, leaving 23 bases between the germline ends. The CDR3 has 18 amino acids. CDR3 sequence (DNA): TGTGCCAGCAGTTACCGAGACCGGATGGTAGGACAGCGCTACGAGCAGTACTTC. Translation gives CASSYRDRMVGQRYEQYF.

This clonotype showed up many times. The chain carries TRBV7-8 and TRBJ1-2; TRBD1 agrees at 7 bases. The trim removed 5 bases at V and 5 bases at J, leaving 14 bases unmatched. The CDR3 runs 16 residues. Germline CDR1 reads SGHVS; CDR2 reads FQNEAQ. This CDR3 is CASSPGTGEAFYGYTF. The DNA of the CDR3 is TGTGCCAGCAGCCCGGGTACAGGGGAGGCCTTTTATGGCTACACCTTC.

This clonotype came up a few times. This sequence joins TRBV18 and TRBJ1-2; D is unclear. There are 13 residues in the CDR3. The V end was cut by 0 bases, the J end by 8 bases, with 10 bases between. Germline V lookup: CDR1 KGHSH, CDR2 LQKENI. The CDR3 bases are TGTGCCAGCTCACCACCGCAAGGGTCCGGCTACACCTTC. Translating it yields CASSPPQGSGYTF.

This clonotype has ten or more counts. The chain is built from TRBV2 and TRBJ1-5; D unresolved. This CDR3 is 13 amino acids long. Trimming pared 2 bases from V and 1 base from J, leaving 3 bases between. Germline CDR1 is SNHLY and CDR2 is FYNNEI. This CDR3 reads CASSEYSNQPQHF. The CDR3 DNA reads as TGTGCCAGCAGTGAATACAGCAATCAGCCCCAGCATTTT.

There are many counts of this clonotype. CDR3 DNA: TGTGCCAGCAGCCCCATTCCAAGGCATGGAGATACGCAGTATTTT. This codes for CASSPIPRHGDTQYF. The gene calls are TRBV14 and TRBJ2-3; D not certain. The CDR3 contains 15 residues. Germline loops: CDR1 SGHDN, CDR2 FVKESK. V was cut by 4 bases and J by 5 bases, with 16 bases left in between. The full variable domain, its missing parts supplied by reference TRBV14 and TRBJ2-3, is EAGVTQFPSHSVIEKGQTVTLRCDPISGHDNLYWYRRVMGKEIKFLLHFVKESKQDESGMPNNRFLAERTGGTYSTLKVQPAELEDSGVYFCASSPIPRHGDTQYFGPGTRLTVL.

This clonotype was seen many times. The chain carries TRBV7-2 and TRBJ2-3, with 14 bases aligning to TRBD2. V lost 5 bases and J lost 6; bases outside the gene matches: 7. CDR1 SGHTA and CDR2 FQGNSA come from the germline V gene. This CDR3 has 16 amino acids. The CDR3 nucleotides read TGTGCCAGCAGCCTAAGACTAGCGGGGGGGTTGGATACGCAGTATTTT. Encoded protein: CASSLRLAGGLDTQYF.

The genes are TRBV5-1 and TRBJ1-2; unclear D gene. The V and J ends lost 9 bases and 8 bases respectively, with 20 bases between them. Germline-derived CDR1 and CDR2 are SGHRS and YFSETQ. This CDR3 has 13 amino acids. CDR3: CATLDEKMSGYTF. CDR3 DNA sequence: TGCGCCACCTTGGACGAGAAGATGTCCGGCTACACCTTC.

This clonotype was counted ten times or more. The chain carries TRBV25-1 and TRBJ1-5; no clear D. The CDR3 sequence is 12 residues long. V shed 7 bases and J shed 2 bases, with 6 bases lying between them. The germline gives CDR1 MGHDK, CDR2 SYGVNS. The CDR3 bases are TGTGCCAGCAAAGAAGGCAATCAGCCCCAGCATTTT. The encoded protein is CASKEGNQPQHF.

The J gene is TRBJ1-1, the V gene TRBV14; TRBD1 might be the D (6 bases). Trimming removed 2 bases from V and 1 base from J, with 11 bases in between. CDR3 length: 15 amino acids. The germline gives CDR1 SGHDN, CDR2 FVKESK. The CDR3 DNA follows: TGTGCCAGCAGCCAAAAGGGACACCCGAACACTGAAGCTTTCTTT. Amino acids: CASSQKGHPNTEAFF.